The sequence of this T cell receptor beta chain was determined in a study of blood T cell repertoires in COVID-19. This clone was counted a single time. V lost 0 bases to trimming and J lost 4 bases; unmatched junction nucleotides: 4. The CDR3 runs to 15 residues. Germline V lookup: CDR1 GTSNPN, CDR2 SVGIG (reference sequence). Measured with immunoSEQ multiplex PCR; TCRdb has only the in-frame clones, and not every one. Of 250,000 to 350,000 clones in the sample, 75% to 95% were seen once. Sequencing input: peripheral blood. The TCR was taken from a woman in her twenties or thirties with COVID-19, enrolled during active disease. This chain joins TRBV30 and TRBJ2-2, with 8 positions matching TRBD2. CDR3: CAWSVLLAATGELFF. CDR3 coding DNA: TGTGCCTGGAGTGTACTACTAGCGGCCACCGGGGAGCTGTTTTTT.